A single TCR beta chain is shown here with its context. Its target is unknown. This sample stems from a study of T cells in localized non-small cell lung cancer. Germline CDR1 reads MGHDK; CDR2 reads SYGVNS. Trimming at V came to 7 bases and at J to 8 bases, leaving 11 bases not matched to a gene. The CDR3 is made up of 14 amino acids. Here immunoSEQ multiplex PCR was the method, and the copy in TCRdb shows in-frame clones only, minus some. The table lists nearly 15,000 clones, roughly 85% of them singletons. General observations from the study: Greater T cell density in blood accompanied longer overall survival. Within adjacent lung there appeared a median around 57 of the top 100 tumor clones. Uninvolved adjacent lung, not tumor, had the highest T cell clonality.

The gene calls are TRBV25-1 and TRBJ1-2, with 9 bases fitting TRBD1. The starting material was peripheral blood, obtained before any cancer treatment. This receptor was identified in a female donor over 55 with stage I squamous cell lung carcinoma. The CDR3 sequence is CASNSPQGAGGYTF. In DNA form, the CDR3 reads TGTGCCAGCAATTCCCCACAGGGGGCGGGGGGCTACACCTTC.